Listed here are 20 T cell receptor beta chains from one sample, sequenced in a study of OX40 agonist ivuxolimab in advanced cancers. Sequenced by immunoSEQ multiplex PCR; TCRdb stores in-frame clones only, minus some. Of tens of thousands of clones detected, 74% appear once; the ten largest clones hold around 21%. The starting material was CD4+ or CD8+ T cells sorted from blood, obtained in a trial of the OX40 agonist ivuxolimab. The receptors come from an adult with an advanced solid tumor such as melanoma, head and neck, liver or kidney cancer.

The rearrangement joins TRBV7-3 to TRBJ1-1; 7 nucleotides agree with TRBD1. This CDR3 has 14 residues. The trim removed 5 bases at V and 1 base at J, leaving 4 bases unmatched. Germline CDR1 SGHTA, CDR2 FQGTGA. In DNA, the CDR3 is TGTGCCAGCAGCCAGGGGACAGCGAACACTGAAGCTTTCTTT. It yields the protein CASSQGTANTEAFF. The full variable domain, with the rest looked up from reference TRBV7-3 and TRBJ1-1, is GAGVSQTPSNKVTEKGKYVELRCDPISGHTALYWYRQSLGQGPEFLIYFQGTGAADDSGLPNDRFFAVRPEGSVSTLKIQRTERGDSAVYLCASSQGTANTEAFFGQGTRLTVV.

This rearrangement joins TRBV10-3 to TRBJ2-6, with D unclear. Deletions cut 2 bases from V and 0 bases from J, with 2 bases between. This CDR3 has 14 residues. Germline values: CDR1 ENHRY, CDR2 SYGVKD. The CDR3 DNA reads TGTGCCATCAGTGAGAGCTCTGGGGCCAACGTCCTGACTTTC. It translates to CAISESSGANVLTF.

The gene calls are TRBV19 and TRBJ1-4, with TRBD1 matching over 8 bases. V gave up 6 bases and J gave up 2 bases; unmatched junction bases: 5. This CDR3 has 15 residues. Germline CDR1 reads LNHDA; CDR2 reads SQIVND (reference sequence). The CDR3 spells CASRGTGDTNEKLFF. The CDR3 DNA follows: TGTGCCAGTAGGGGGACAGGAGACACTAATGAAAAACTGTTTTTT.

This clone was counted a few times. V gene TRBV4-1 combines with J gene TRBJ1-4; D unclear. Between the trimmed V and J ends, which lost 0 bases and 8 bases, there was a span of 16 bases. The CDR3 is made up of 16 amino acids. In germline, CDR1 is MGHRA, CDR2 YSYEKL. The CDR3 is CASSQDFGPGVEKLFF. DNA of the CDR3: TGCGCCAGCAGCCAAGATTTTGGACCTGGAGTGGAAAAACTGTTTTTT.

CDR3 sequence: CASSIPTEPLLPYTF. Written as DNA, the CDR3 is TGTGCCAGTAGTATACCGACAGAGCCCCTTCTACCCTACACCTTC. V and J are TRBV19 and TRBJ1-2; possibly TRBD1 for D (5 bases). CDR3 length: 15 amino acids. The germline V and J ends were trimmed by 2 bases and 10 bases, with 20 bases remaining between them. CDR1 is LNHDA, CDR2 SQIVND, per germline (reference sequence).

The chain is built from TRBV5-5 and TRBJ1-1; D might be TRBD1 (6 bases). Germline CDR1 SGHKS, CDR2 YYEKEE (reference sequence). This CDR3 contains 16 residues. V was pared by 3 bases and J by 0 bases, with 15 bases between. In nucleotides, the CDR3 is TGTGCCAGCAGCTGGGGGTCGGGACATTTGAACACTGAAGCTTTCTTT. As protein: CASSWGSGHLNTEAFF.

V and J are TRBV29-1 and TRBJ2-3; D remains ambiguous. In germline, CDR1 is SQVTM, CDR2 ANQGSEA. The CDR3 is 13 residues long. Deletions cut 6 bases from V and 6 bases from J, with 16 bases between. The CDR3: CSVEMGLVDTQYF. In DNA, the CDR3 is TGCAGCGTGGAAATGGGTTTGGTCGATACGCAGTATTTT.

The chain recombines TRBV27 with TRBJ2-5; D might be TRBD2 (6 bases). Germline V gives CDR1 MNHEY, CDR2 SMNVEV (reference sequence). V was cut by 9 bases and J by 4 bases, with 18 bases left in between. This CDR3 spans 14 amino acids. The CDR3 DNA reads as TGTGCCAGTACCCCGGGACGGGGAGGAGAGACCCAGTACTTC. It is translated as CASTPGRGGETQYF.

The chain links TRBV19 to TRBJ1-5; weak D call: TRBD1 (5 bases). There are 14 residues in the CDR3. Trimming shortened V by 6 bases and J by 7 bases, and 16 bases separated the two germline ends. CDR1 and CDR2 (germline): LNHDA, SQIVND (reference sequence). CDR3 region: CASSDPPTEQPQHF. CDR3 nucleotide sequence: TGTGCCAGTAGCGACCCCCCGACAGAGCAGCCCCAGCATTTT.

V is TRBV6-5 and J is TRBJ2-1; D remains ambiguous. The V gene's germline CDR1 is MNHEY and CDR2 SVGAGI. This CDR3 is 15 amino acids long. Trimming took off 6 bases at V and 0 bases at J, with 12 bases between the two ends. The CDR3: CASRLDTSSYNEQFF. DNA for the CDR3: TGTGCCAGCAGACTTGACACGAGCTCCTACAATGAGCAGTTCTTC.

The DNA for the CDR3 is TGTGCCAGCAGCCCTACAGCGAGCTATGGCTACACCTTC. It codes for CASSPTASYGYTF. The chain has TRBV2 and TRBJ1-2; D unresolved. The CDR3 has 13 residues. Trimming left V 6 bases short and J 4 bases short, with 12 bases between. Germline lookup yields CDR1 SNHLY and CDR2 FYNNEI.

The chain carries TRBV6-6 and TRBJ2-5; D ambiguous. The end of the DNA aligns better with TRBJ2-7, so the J call may be wrong. Germline assignment: CDR1 MNHNY and CDR2 SVGAGI (reference sequence). CDR3 length equals 13 residues. The CDR3 spells CASTHDAWYEQYF. The CDR3 nucleotides are TGTGCCAGCACCCATGACGCATGGTACGAGCAGTACTTC.

V gene TRBV28 combines with J gene TRBJ2-7; the match to TRBD2 covers 8 bases. The ends lost 7 bases at V and 4 bases at J; junction bases unmatched: 6. The CDR3 consists of 13 residues. The V gene's germline CDR1 is MDHEN and CDR2 SYDVKM. The CDR3 bases are TGTGCCAGCACGACGGGGGGGATTTACGAGCAGTACTTC. It encodes CASTTGGIYEQYF.

The rearrangement joins TRBV7-2 to TRBJ1-6; tentative D call: TRBD1 (6 bases). This CDR3 is built from 13 residues. V was pared by 3 bases and J by 7 bases, with 7 bases between. Germline V gives CDR1 SGHTA, CDR2 FQGNSA. CDR3: CASSFRGNSPLHF. In nucleotides, the CDR3 is TGTGCCAGCAGCTTCAGGGGAAATTCACCCCTCCACTTT.

The chain carries TRBV2 and TRBJ2-2; maybe TRBD2 (6 bases). The ends were cut back, 7 bases at V and 5 bases at J, with 17 bases in the middle. Per germline, CDR1 SNHLY and CDR2 FYNNEI. The CDR3 length is 15 residues. CDR3 DNA sequence: TGTGCCAGCACCCCCGGAGGGGTAGGGACCGGGGAGCTGTTTTTT. It translates to CASTPGGVGTGELFF.

The V call is TRBV30, the J call TRBJ2-1; D is undetermined. Germline CDR1 and CDR2: GTSNPN and SVGIG (reference sequence). Deletions cut 0 bases from V and 8 bases from J, with 8 bases between. This CDR3 is 12 amino acids long. The CDR3 is CAWSVGNYEQFF. CDR3 sequence (DNA): TGTGCCTGGAGTGTAGGGAACTATGAGCAGTTCTTC.

J is TRBJ2-2 and V is TRBV10-2; TRBD1 matches at 7 bases. V shed 5 bases, J shed 4 bases, and the junction held 10 bases outside the gene matches. The CDR3 runs 16 residues. The germline V gene encodes CDR1 WSHSY and CDR2 SAAADI. The CDR3 DNA sequence: TGCGCCAGCAGTAGTTTTTCGACAGGGCGCACCGGGGAGCTGTTTTTT. Its translation is CASSSFSTGRTGELFF.

This clone is categorized as large. The V gene is TRBV12-5, the J gene TRBJ1-5; D ambiguous. Germline V CDR1 and CDR2: LGHNT, FRNRAP. V lost 3 bases and J 5 bases, leaving 8 bases between the germline ends. CDR3 length: 13 residues. As DNA, the CDR3 is TGTGCTAGTGGTTTCGGCCAGGATCAGCCCCAGCATTTT. Translation gives CASGFGQDQPQHF.

V and J are TRBV6-4 and TRBJ2-1, with 10 bases identical to TRBD2. Germline V CDR1 and CDR2: MRHNA, SNTAGT. CDR3 length: 17 residues. Germline trimming cut 3 bases from V and 3 bases from J; bases unmatched to any gene: 8. The CDR3 is CASSDTERGGLYNEQFF. DNA of the CDR3: TGTGCCAGCAGTGATACCGAGCGGGGGGGCCTCTACAATGAGCAGTTCTTC.

V is TRBV5-6 and J is TRBJ1-4; perhaps TRBD1 as D (6 bases). The CDR3 covers 15 residues. V was clipped by 4 bases and J by 10 bases, with 20 bases between them. Germline loops: CDR1 SGHDT, CDR2 YYEEEE. The CDR3 region has the DNA TGTGCCAGCAGCGTGTCGGGACAACGGGCCGTAAAACTGTTTTTT. Translation gives CASSVSGQRAVKLFF.